This T cell receptor beta chain was recorded in a study of T cells in Graves' hyperthyroidism and ophthalmopathy. Study in general: Sampling of peripheral blood happened at initial diagnosis, prior to any treatment.

Study-wide results and limits: Also found in blood were most expanded thyroid clonotypes above 0.001. The model predicted ophthalmopathy a median approximately seven months before onset.

The V gene lost 5 bases and the J gene lost 5 bases, with 13 bases spanning the gap. The CDR3 spans 14 residues. Germline V gene lookup returns CDR1 MNHEY and CDR2 SMNVEV (reference sequence). This clonotype was recorded many times. Its antigen is as yet unknown. Authors of the study amplified TCR beta CDR3 regions from RNA transcripts. TCR CDR3 regions were first amplified by RT-PCR with HTBI primers. In TCRdb, the multiplex PCR reads were re-called with MiXCR into one record per CDR3 protein. Of nearly 250,000 distinct CDR3 sequences listed, over 15% are singletons. The TCR comes from a woman between 18 and 29 years old with Graves' ophthalmopathy. This chain connects TRBV27 to TRBJ2-1, with D possibly called TRBD1 or TRBD2 (5 bases each). Sequencing input: blood. The CDR3 region has the DNA TGTGCCAGCAGTCCCCTCGGGACGAACAATGAGCAGTTCTTC. Translation: CASSPLGTNNEQFF.